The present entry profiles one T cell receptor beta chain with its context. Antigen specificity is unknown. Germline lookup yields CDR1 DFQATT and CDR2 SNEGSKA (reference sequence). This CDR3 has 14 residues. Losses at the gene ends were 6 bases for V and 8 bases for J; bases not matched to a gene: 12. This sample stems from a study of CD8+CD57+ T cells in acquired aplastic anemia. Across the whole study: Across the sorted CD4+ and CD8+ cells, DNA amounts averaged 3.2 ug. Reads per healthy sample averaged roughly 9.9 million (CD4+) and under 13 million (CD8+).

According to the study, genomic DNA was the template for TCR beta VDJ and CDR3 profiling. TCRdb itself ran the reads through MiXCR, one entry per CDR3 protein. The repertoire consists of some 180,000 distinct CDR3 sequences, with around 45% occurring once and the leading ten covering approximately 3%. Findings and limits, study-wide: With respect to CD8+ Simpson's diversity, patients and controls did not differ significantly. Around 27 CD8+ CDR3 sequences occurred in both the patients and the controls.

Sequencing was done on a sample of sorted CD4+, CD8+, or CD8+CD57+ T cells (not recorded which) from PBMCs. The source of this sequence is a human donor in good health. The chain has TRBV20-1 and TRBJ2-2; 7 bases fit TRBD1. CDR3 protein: CSASSVKGAGELFF. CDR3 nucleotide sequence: TGCAGTGCCAGCAGCGTCAAGGGGGCTGGGGAGCTGTTTTTT.